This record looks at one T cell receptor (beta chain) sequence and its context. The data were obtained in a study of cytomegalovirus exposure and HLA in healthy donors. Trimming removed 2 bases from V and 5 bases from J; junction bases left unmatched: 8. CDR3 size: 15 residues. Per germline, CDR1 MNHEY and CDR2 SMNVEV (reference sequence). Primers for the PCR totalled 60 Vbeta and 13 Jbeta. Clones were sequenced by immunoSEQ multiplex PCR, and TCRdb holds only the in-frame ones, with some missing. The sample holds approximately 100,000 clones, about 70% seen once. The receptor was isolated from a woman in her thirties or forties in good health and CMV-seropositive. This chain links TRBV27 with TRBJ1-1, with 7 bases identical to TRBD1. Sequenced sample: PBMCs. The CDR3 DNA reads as TGTGCCAGCAGTTTACTCGGCAGGGGGTCGACTGAAGCTTTCTTT. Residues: CASSLLGRGSTEAFF.